This TCR beta chain was profiled in a study of regulatory T cells in long-lasting Graves disease (dated by TCRdb to about 2021). General notes on the study: To count as having persistent Graves' disease, a patient had to have received antithyroid drug treatment for over 5 years with TSH receptor autoantibodies remaining persistently positive. Patients with persistent Graves' disease were compared with patients with newly diagnosed Graves' disease using TCR sequencing and RNA sequencing of peripheral blood. The study took place in China and was registered as a clinical trial. A total of around 33 samples underwent TCR sequencing, from about 13 patients with persistent Graves' disease and some 20 patients with newly diagnosed Graves' disease. Antithyroid drugs had been taken for approximately 10 years on average by persistent Graves' disease patients in the clinical cohort. Here is what the overall study found, with its caveats: The authors acknowledged the small sample size as a limitation that may reduce accuracy. Sequencing and analysis were limited to the TCR beta chain. More public clonotypes were shared among persistent patients (around 3,000) than among newly diagnosed patients (966). Preferential use of TRBV28, TRBJ1-2 and TRBJ2-5 was observed in persistent disease, whereas TRBV20-1 and TRBJ2-1 were favored in newly diagnosed disease. Compared with newly diagnosed patients, patients with persistent Graves' disease had lower TCR Shannon entropy and fewer highly expanded clones, which suggests clonal expansion. Only peripheral blood was studied, because thyroid tissue, the primary lesion, was inaccessible.

There are many counts of this clonotype. It has no known antigen specificity. The sample holds no much larger clone one base away, and base qualities are not on file. The sample's time point label is to be understood as: persistent/refractory GD, antithyroid drugs over 5 years with positive TRAb. For both TCR sequencing and RNA sequencing, RNA was extracted from PBMCs in TRIzol. Graves' disease was diagnosed according to American Thyroid Association guidelines. Patients for the study were recruited at an endocrinology department in Xi'an, China. From each patient, about 9.7 milliliters of peripheral blood was collected into an EDTA anticoagulant tube. Ficoll Paque Plus density gradient separation was used to isolate PBMCs, and no additional T cell sorting was done. An Agilent 2100 Bioanalyzer and agarose gel were used to check RNA quality, while a NanoDrop 2000 measured RNA concentration. Trimming removed 4 bases from V and 3 bases from J, leaving 10 bases between the germline ends. In the germline V gene, CDR1 corresponds to SNHLY and CDR2 to FYNNEI. Measured from the cysteine to the phenylalanine, the CDR3 is 14 residues long. Just CDR3 DNA is preserved here, 42 bases in frame from base 1.

The method behind the library was multiplex PCR. TCRdb names Illumina HiSeq 4000 as the instrument used. CDR3 regions were amplified by Arm-PCR with iRepertoire HTBI primers to construct TCR beta libraries. Gel purification was performed on PCR products prior to sequencing. Regarding the original processing steps: Across samples, about 64 TRBV and 12 to 15 TRBJ segments were identified and used for gene usage analysis of CDR3 amino acid clonotypes. COPE and FqMerger were used to merge filtered high-quality paired reads into contigs. BLAST was used to align contigs to the IMGT TRBV, TRBD and TRBJ reference genes, and CDR3 was defined following IMGT. Any clonotype with a frequency above 0.1% was classified as a highly expanded clone. Repertoire diversity was measured by Shannon entropy, and V-J evenness by the Gini coefficient. A clonotype found in more than one individual was treated as public. TCRdb applied fastp at Q25 and MiXCR to the public reads, then kept only in-frame beta chains. Each CDR3 protein appears once, grouped with its most common genes and DNA. TCRdb, not the original authors, processed these V and J calls. The table for this sample lists approximately 380,000 distinct CDR3 sequences; 20% of them were counted only once. The top ten constitute about a fifth of the sample.

This TCR was sampled from a female donor with Graves disease. The sample here was peripheral blood mononuclear cells (PBMCs), taken when the disease was refractory, from a patient treated with antithyroid drugs. The chain links TRBV2 with TRBJ1-5, with a weak D call of TRBD1 (5 bases match). The CDR3 region reads CASSAQGFNQPQHF. The sequenced DNA: TGTGCCAGCAGTGCTCAGGGTTTCAATCAGCCCCAGCATTTT.